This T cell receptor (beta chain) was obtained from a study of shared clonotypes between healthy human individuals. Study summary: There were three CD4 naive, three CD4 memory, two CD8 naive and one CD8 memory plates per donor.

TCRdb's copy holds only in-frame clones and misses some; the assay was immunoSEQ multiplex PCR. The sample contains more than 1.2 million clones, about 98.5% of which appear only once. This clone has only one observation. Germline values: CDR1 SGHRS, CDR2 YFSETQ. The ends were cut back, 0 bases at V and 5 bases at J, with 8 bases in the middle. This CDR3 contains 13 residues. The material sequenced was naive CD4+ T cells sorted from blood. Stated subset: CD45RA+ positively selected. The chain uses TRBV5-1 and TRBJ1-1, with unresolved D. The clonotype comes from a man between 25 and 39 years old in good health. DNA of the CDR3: TGCGCCAGCAGCTTGGACAGCCAGACTGAAGCTTTCTTT. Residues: CASSLDSQTEAFF.